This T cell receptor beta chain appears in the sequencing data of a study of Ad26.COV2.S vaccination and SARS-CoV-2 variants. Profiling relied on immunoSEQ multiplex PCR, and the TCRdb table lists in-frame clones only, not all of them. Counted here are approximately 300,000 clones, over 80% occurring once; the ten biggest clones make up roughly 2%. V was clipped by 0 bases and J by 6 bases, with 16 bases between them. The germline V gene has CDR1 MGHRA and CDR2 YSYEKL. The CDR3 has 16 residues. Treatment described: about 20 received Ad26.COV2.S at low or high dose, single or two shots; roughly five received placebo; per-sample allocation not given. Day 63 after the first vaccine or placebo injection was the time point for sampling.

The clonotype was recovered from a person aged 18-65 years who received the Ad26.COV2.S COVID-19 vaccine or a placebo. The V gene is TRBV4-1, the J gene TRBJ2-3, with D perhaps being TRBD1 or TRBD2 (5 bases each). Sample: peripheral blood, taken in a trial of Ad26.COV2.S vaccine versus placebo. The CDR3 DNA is TGCGCCAGCAGCCAAGAGAAAGGCCTAGCAGGGGATACGCAGTATTTT. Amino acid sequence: CASSQEKGLAGDTQYF.